These 16 T cell receptor beta chains share one sample of origin, sequenced in a study of CDR3 diversity in severe acne (dated by TCRdb to between 2018 and 2021). Library construction relied on PCR. This sample was sequenced with an Illumina HiSeq 2000. TCRdb's own reprocessing of the public reads used fastp at Q25 and MiXCR and kept productive beta chains. Rows are combined by CDR3 protein, so each entry shows the most common genes and DNA. This sample has around 83,000 distinct CDR3 sequences in its table, and about 53% of those were observed once. Of the sample, 9.5% to 13% is held by the ten largest clones. Sequencing input: blood. All receptors come from a male donor with severe acne vulgaris.

This clonotype has just one count. A read error may explain this, as a much larger clone is one base away. The chain recombines TRBV5-1 with TRBJ2-7; 9 nucleotides agree with TRBD2. The length of the CDR3 is 15 residues. Per germline, CDR1 SGHRS and CDR2 YFSETQ. The CDR3 DNA follows: TGCGCCAGCAGCTTGGAAGCGGGAGGTTCCTACGAGCGGTACGTC. Protein product: CASSLEAGGSYERYV.

The V gene is TRBV12-3 or TRBV12-4, the J gene TRBJ2-7; a weak D match, TRBD2 (5 bases). CDR3 length: 13 residues. The V end was cut by 5 bases, the J end by 7 bases, with 15 bases between. In DNA form, the CDR3 reads TGTGCCAGCAGTCGCCAGGTCCCGGGGGAGCAGTACTTC. It translates to CASSRQVPGEQYF.

This clonotype was detected many times. The chain carries TRBV6-6 and TRBJ1-5; TRBD1 matches at 9 bases. This CDR3 contains 18 residues. V lost 0 bases to trimming and J lost 7 bases; unmatched junction nucleotides: 13. Germline CDR1 and CDR2: MNHNY and SVGAGI (reference sequence). The CDR3 protein is CASSYSSDRGIRGQPQHF. CDR3 nucleotide sequence: TGTGCCAGCAGTTACTCGTCCGACAGGGGGATAAGGGGGCAGCCCCAGCATTTT.

This clonotype appeared many times. The rearrangement joins TRBV5-8 to TRBJ2-7; D remains ambiguous. V gave up 0 bases and J gave up 5 bases, with 12 bases separating them. The CDR3 runs 14 residues. CDR1 and CDR2 from the germline V gene are SGHTS and YDEGEE. The CDR3 region has the DNA TGTGCCAGCAGCTTGGGGCTAGTTGTTAACGAGCAGTACTTC. Amino acids: CASSLGLVVNEQYF.

This clonotype was seen at least ten times. The V gene is TRBV7-9, the J gene TRBJ2-7; TRBD2 might be the D (6 bases). The CDR3 loop spans 16 amino acids. Per the germline V gene, CDR1 is SEHNR and CDR2 is FQNEAQ (reference sequence). The V gene lost 6 bases and the J gene lost 5 bases, with 23 bases spanning the gap. CDR3 protein: CASSWGWRERRDEQYF. The DNA for the CDR3 is TGTGCCAGCAGTTGGGGGTGGCGGGAACGCAGGGACGAGCAGTACTTC.

The V gene is TRBV14, the J gene TRBJ2-1; D might be TRBD2 (6 bases). This CDR3 is 15 amino acids long. With 3 bases removed from V and 8 bases from J, the gap between germline ends came to 17 bases. CDR1 is SGHDN and CDR2 is FVKESK in the germline V gene. The chain's CDR3 is CASSQPGLAAHEQFF. CDR3 bases: TGTGCCAGCAGCCAGCCGGGACTGGCTGCCCATGAGCAGTTCTTC.

In the case of this clonotype: One end of the junction varies from germline; a read error may be responsible. The CDR3 reads CASSLDSAQGPVF. For the CDR3, the DNA is TGTGCCAGCAGCTTAGACTCCGCCCAGGGGCCCGTTTTT. This chain connects TRBV7-9 to TRBJ1-1; TRBD1 is a possible D gene (6 bases). The CDR3 extends over 13 amino acids. Germline V gene data show CDR1 as SEHNR and CDR2 as FQNEAQ (reference sequence).

This clonotype was counted at least ten times. This rearrangement joins TRBV7-6 to TRBJ1-1; no firm D call. In germline, CDR1 is SGHVS, CDR2 FNYEAQ. The CDR3 runs 13 residues. V lost 1 base to trimming and J lost 3 bases, with 6 bases between them. The DNA for the CDR3 is TGTGCCAGCAGCTTAGACAGCCACACTGAAGCTTTCTTT. This encodes CASSLDSHTEAFF.

As to this clonotype: A clone one base away is much larger, so this may be a read error. The rearrangement links TRBV9 to TRBJ1-5; TRBD1 might be the D (5 bases). Per germline, CDR1 SGDLS and CDR2 YYNGEE. The CDR3 runs 13 residues. With 7 bases removed from V and 6 bases from J, the gap between germline ends came to 14 bases. The CDR3 is CASCGGGGQPQHF. The DNA of the CDR3 is TGTGCCAGCTGCGGGGGTGGGGGTCAGCCCCAGCATTTT.

The chain uses TRBV5-5 and TRBJ2-3; TRBD2 is a possible D gene (5 bases). CDR1 is SGHKS and CDR2 is YYEKEE in the germline V gene (reference sequence). Deletions cut 4 bases from V and 3 bases from J, with 27 bases between. This CDR3 is built from 19 residues. DNA of the CDR3: TGTGCCAGCAGCGGGAATCCCCAGGAGGCACTAGACGTAACAGATACGCAGTATTTT. Protein: CASSGNPQEALDVTDTQYF.

The chain links TRBV12-5 to TRBJ2-3, with 8 nucleotides matching TRBD2. CDR1 LGHNT and CDR2 FRNRAP come from the germline V gene. V was pared by 1 base and J by 11 bases, with 17 bases of the junction left unmatched. CDR3 length: 17 residues. CDR3 protein: CASGLEIAGSSYNEQYF. The CDR3 DNA follows: TGTGCTAGTGGTTTGGAAATAGCGGGGTCCTCCTACAATGAGCAGTATTTT.

This clonotype was observed a handful of times. The chain joins TRBV15 to TRBJ1-1; D unclear. The CDR3 covers 14 residues. The V end was cut by 0 bases, the J end by 3 bases, with 8 bases between. The germline V gene has CDR1 LNHNV and CDR2 YYDKDF (reference sequence). CDR3 DNA sequence: TGTGCCACCAGCAGAGACTCGGCCCACACTGAAGCTTTCTTT. Translation: CATSRDSAHTEAFF. Supplemented by reference TRBV15 and TRBJ1-1, the full variable domain reads DAMVIQNPRYQVTQFGKPVTLSCSQTLNHNVMYWYQQKSSQAPKLLFHYYDKDFNNEADTPDNFQSRRPNTSFCFLDIRSPGLGDTAMYLCATSRDSAHTEAFFGQGTRLTVV.

This chain joins TRBV20-1 and TRBJ1-2; maybe TRBD1 (5 bases). CDR1 is DFQATT and CDR2 is SNEGSKA in the germline V gene (reference sequence). The V and J ends lost 5 bases and 14 bases respectively, with 15 bases between them. The CDR3 is made up of 10 amino acids. The CDR3 nucleotides read TGCAGTGCTGACCAACAGGAAAGAACCTTC. It codes for CSADQQERTF.

This clonotype was counted ten times or more. This rearrangement joins TRBV28 to TRBJ1-2; 11 positions agree with TRBD1. Losses at the gene ends were 5 bases for V and 4 bases for J; bases not matched to a gene: 3. The CDR3 runs 14 residues. The V gene's germline CDR1 is MDHEN and CDR2 SYDVKM. The CDR3 DNA reads as TGTGCCAGCAGTCTTGGGACAGGGGGCTATGGCTACACCTTC. This translates into CASSLGTGGYGYTF.

The chain has TRBV28 and TRBJ2-3; 15 nucleotides line up with TRBD2. V dropped 10 bases and J dropped 2; count of bases not matched to a gene: 13. The germline CDR1 and CDR2 sequences are MDHEN and SYDVKM. This CDR3 contains 18 residues. This CDR3 is CATHGTSGRPDSTDTQYF. CDR3 in DNA: TGTGCCACTCACGGGACTAGCGGGAGGCCGGACTCCACAGATACGCAGTATTTT.

This clonotype was found many times. The genes are TRBV6-4 and TRBJ2-6; no reliable D call. Per the germline V gene, CDR1 is MRHNA and CDR2 is SNTAGT. Trimming removed 0 bases from V and 0 bases from J, with 3 bases in between. CDR3 length equals 15 residues. The CDR3 protein is CASSDSHSGANVLTF. CDR3 DNA sequence: TGTGCCAGCAGTGACTCGCACTCTGGGGCCAACGTCCTGACTTTC.